A selection of T cell receptor beta chains follows, all from one sample in a study of CD8 T cells in Susac syndrome. Each CDR3 protein is one row after TCRdb ran MiXCR on the immunoSEQ multiplex PCR reads. The table has roughly 150,000 distinct CDR3 sequences, roughly 94% seen once; the top ten hold about 0.18%. Sequencing was done on a sample of CD8+ T cells from PBMCs. All receptors derive from a human donor with Susac syndrome. The CDR3 runs from the conserved cysteine through the conserved F or W. The D gene is left open where the match is weak. Some rows mark clone size as missing; the rest say once, few, many or name a class of expanded clone.

cdr3_length: 14; v_call: TRBV11-2; j_call: TRBJ1-1; clone_size: NA; d_call: NA; cdr3_nt: TGTGCCAGCAGCTTAGCAGGATTCGGCACTGAAGCTTTCTTT; cdr3_aa: CASSLAGFGTEAFF
cdr3_length: 14; v_call: TRBV27; j_call: TRBJ2-7; clone_size: NA; d_call: NA; cdr3_nt: TGTGCCAGCAGTTTACACTCACTAGGCGGCGAGCAGTACTTC; cdr3_aa: CASSLHSLGGEQYF
cdr3_length: 14; v_call: TRBV11-2; j_call: TRBJ1-5; clone_size: NA; d_call: NA; cdr3_nt: TGTGCCAGCAGCATTCCGGGCCCCCGTCAGCCCCAGCATTTT; cdr3_aa: CASSIPGPRQPQHF
cdr3_length: 19; v_call: TRBV7-9; j_call: TRBJ2-1; clone_size: NA; d_call: TRBD2; cdr3_nt: TGTGCCAGCAGCTTAGGCGACTTGGGACTAGCGGGAGGCTACAATGAGCAGTTCTTC; cdr3_aa: CASSLGDLGLAGGYNEQFF
cdr3_length: 11; v_call: TRBV28; j_call: TRBJ2-7; clone_size: NA; d_call: NA; cdr3_nt: TGTGCCAGCAGTCCGGAATACGAGCAGTACTTC; cdr3_aa: CASSPEYEQYF
cdr3_length: 14; v_call: TRBV19; j_call: TRBJ2-7; clone_size: NA; d_call: TRBD1; cdr3_nt: TGTGCCAGTAGTATGGCACAGGGGCCCTACGAGCAGTACTTC; cdr3_aa: CASSMAQGPYEQYF
cdr3_length: 15; v_call: TRBV19; j_call: TRBJ2-5; clone_size: NA; d_call: NA; cdr3_nt: TGTGCCAGTAGTACCCTAATGGGAGCAGAGGGGACCCAGTACTTC; cdr3_aa: CASSTLMGAEGTQYF
cdr3_length: 19; v_call: TRBV2; j_call: TRBJ2-1; clone_size: NA; d_call: NA; cdr3_nt: TGTGCCAGCAGTTCGCCGACCGACAGGCCTCAGGGCTCCTACAATGAGCAGTTCTTC; cdr3_aa: CASSSPTDRPQGSYNEQFF
cdr3_length: 12; v_call: TRBV6-5; j_call: TRBJ2-1; clone_size: once; d_call: NA; cdr3_nt: TGTGCCACCCGGGAGACCTACAATGAGCAGTTCTTC; cdr3_aa: CATRETYNEQFF
cdr3_length: 13; v_call: TRBV7-9; j_call: TRBJ1-1; clone_size: NA; d_call: NA; cdr3_nt: TGTGCCAGCAGCTTATGGAGGTGGACTGAAGCTTTCTTT; cdr3_aa: CASSLWRWTEAFF
cdr3_length: 13; v_call: TRBV18; j_call: TRBJ2-2; clone_size: NA; d_call: TRBD1; cdr3_nt: TGTGCCAGCCCTACAGGGGACACCGGGGAGCTGTTTTTT; cdr3_aa: CASPTGDTGELFF
cdr3_length: 14; v_call: TRBV6-5; j_call: TRBJ1-2; clone_size: NA; d_call: NA; cdr3_nt: TGTGCCAGCAGTTATGTCCGTACAGGGAATGGCTACACCTTC; cdr3_aa: CASSYVRTGNGYTF
cdr3_length: 14; v_call: TRBV5-8; j_call: TRBJ1-2; clone_size: NA; d_call: NA; cdr3_nt: TGTGCCAGCAGCTTGGTGTGGAACGGGAATGGCTACACCTTC; cdr3_aa: CASSLVWNGNGYTF
cdr3_length: 14; v_call: TRBV7-8; j_call: TRBJ2-7; clone_size: few; d_call: NA; cdr3_nt: TGTGCCAGCAGCTTAGAGGACCTCGCCTACGAGCAGTACTTC; cdr3_aa: CASSLEDLAYEQYF
cdr3_length: 12; v_call: TRBV18; j_call: TRBJ1-5; clone_size: NA; d_call: NA; cdr3_nt: TGTGCCAGCTCACCACCTGATCAGCCCCAGCATTTT; cdr3_aa: CASSPPDQPQHF
cdr3_length: 17; v_call: TRBV20-1; j_call: TRBJ2-2; clone_size: NA; d_call: TRBD2; cdr3_nt: TGCAGTGCTAGAGATTTCAGGGAGGGCATATCGAGCGGGGAGCTGTTTTTT; cdr3_aa: CSARDFREGISSGELFF
cdr3_length: 11; v_call: TRBV12-3/TRBV12-4; j_call: TRBJ1-4; clone_size: NA; d_call: NA; cdr3_nt: TGTGCCAGCAGTTTTGAGGAAAAACTGTTTTTT; cdr3_aa: CASSFEEKLFF
cdr3_length: 11; v_call: TRBV5-4; j_call: TRBJ1-2; clone_size: NA; d_call: NA; cdr3_nt: TGTGCCAGCAGGTGGGACGATGGCTACACCTTC; cdr3_aa: CASRWDDGYTF
cdr3_length: 17; v_call: TRBV7-2; j_call: TRBJ2-2; clone_size: NA; d_call: TRBD1; cdr3_nt: TGTGCCAGCAGCTTAGACAGGGGGCACTCGGACACCGGGGAGCTGTTTTTT; cdr3_aa: CASSLDRGHSDTGELFF
cdr3_length: 13; v_call: TRBV5-4; j_call: TRBJ2-5; clone_size: NA; d_call: NA; cdr3_nt: TGTGCCAGCAGCTTGGGGTCTCAAGAGACCCAGTACTTC; cdr3_aa: CASSLGSQETQYF
cdr3_length: 18; v_call: TRBV24-1; j_call: TRBJ2-6; clone_size: NA; d_call: NA; cdr3_nt: TGTGCCACCAGTGTAGGGGATCAGGTACAATCTGGGGCCAACGTCCTGACTTTC; cdr3_aa: CATSVGDQVQSGANVLTF
cdr3_length: 12; v_call: TRBV5-5; j_call: TRBJ2-1; clone_size: few; d_call: NA; cdr3_nt: TGTGCCAGCAGCTTTACGGGGGATGAGCAGTTCTTC; cdr3_aa: CASSFTGDEQFF
cdr3_length: 16; v_call: TRBV7-6; j_call: TRBJ2-1; clone_size: NA; d_call: NA; cdr3_nt: TGTGCCAGCAGCTTAGCCCCGGCGAATGCCATTCGTGAGCAGTTCTTC; cdr3_aa: CASSLAPANAIREQFF
cdr3_length: 12; v_call: TRBV30; j_call: TRBJ1-2; clone_size: NA; d_call: NA; cdr3_nt: TGTGCCTGGAGTCCTGAAAACTATGGCTACACCTTC; cdr3_aa: CAWSPENYGYTF
cdr3_length: 13; v_call: TRBV30; j_call: TRBJ1-5; clone_size: NA; d_call: NA; cdr3_nt: TGTGCCTGGAGTGTCGGGGGGGATCAGCCCCAGCATTTT; cdr3_aa: CAWSVGGDQPQHF
cdr3_length: 12; v_call: TRBV30; j_call: TRBJ2-5; clone_size: NA; d_call: NA; cdr3_nt: TGTGCCTGGAGGGGTGAGTCGGTGACCCAGTACTTC; cdr3_aa: CAWRGESVTQYF
cdr3_length: 13; v_call: TRBV6-5; j_call: TRBJ1-2; clone_size: NA; d_call: NA; cdr3_nt: TGTGCCAGCAGCGAAGTAGCTAACTATGGCTACACCTTC; cdr3_aa: CASSEVANYGYTF
cdr3_length: 15; v_call: TRBV9; j_call: TRBJ2-5; clone_size: NA; d_call: NA; cdr3_nt: TGTGCCAGCAGCGTTACTAGTTTGGTGCGGGAGACCCAGTACTTC; cdr3_aa: CASSVTSLVRETQYF
cdr3_length: 14; v_call: TRBV20-1; j_call: TRBJ2-7; clone_size: NA; d_call: TRBD1; cdr3_nt: TGCAGTGCTAGAGATGCCGACAGGGCCTACGAGCAGTACTTC; cdr3_aa: CSARDADRAYEQYF
cdr3_length: 13; v_call: TRBV7-3; j_call: TRBJ2-1; clone_size: NA; d_call: TRBD1; cdr3_nt: TGTGCCAGCAGCTCAGACAGGGGTAATGAGCAGTTCTTC; cdr3_aa: CASSSDRGNEQFF
cdr3_length: 18; v_call: TRBV29-1; j_call: TRBJ2-2; clone_size: NA; d_call: TRBD2; cdr3_nt: TGCAGCGGCCAATCCACACTAGAGGCGGGAGGGCCAACCGGGGAGCTGTTTTTT; cdr3_aa: CSGQSTLEAGGPTGELFF
cdr3_length: 16; v_call: TRBV27; j_call: TRBJ2-6; clone_size: NA; d_call: NA; cdr3_nt: TGTGCCAGCAGTCCCGGACACCCTGGGGGGGCCAACGTCCTGACTTTC; cdr3_aa: CASSPGHPGGANVLTF
cdr3_length: 13; v_call: TRBV28; j_call: TRBJ2-7; clone_size: NA; d_call: NA; cdr3_nt: TGTGCCAGCAGGGAAGGTAGCGGCTACGAGCAGTACTTC; cdr3_aa: CASREGSGYEQYF
cdr3_length: 13; v_call: TRBV3-1; j_call: TRBJ2-1; clone_size: NA; d_call: NA; cdr3_nt: TGTGCCAGCAGCAGGGTGGGGGTCCATGAGCAGTTCTTC; cdr3_aa: CASSRVGVHEQFF
cdr3_length: 11; v_call: TRBV12-3/TRBV12-4; j_call: TRBJ1-3; clone_size: NA; d_call: NA; cdr3_nt: TGTGCCAGCGGCGGGGGGAGTTCCATATATTTT; cdr3_aa: CASGGGSSIYF
cdr3_length: 15; v_call: TRBV20-1; j_call: TRBJ2-1; clone_size: NA; d_call: TRBD2; cdr3_nt: TGCAGTGCTACTGGACTAGCGGGAGGTTACAATGAGCAGTTCTTC; cdr3_aa: CSATGLAGGYNEQFF
cdr3_length: 17; v_call: TRBV27; j_call: TRBJ2-3; clone_size: NA; d_call: TRBD2; cdr3_nt: TGTGCCAGCAGTACTCCCCGACTAGCGGGGGGTGCAGATACGCAGTATTTT; cdr3_aa: CASSTPRLAGGADTQYF
cdr3_length: 17; v_call: TRBV6-5; j_call: TRBJ2-1; clone_size: NA; d_call: NA; cdr3_nt: TGTGCCAGCAGTTACTCGCTAACACCACGCGCCTACAATGAGCAGTTCTTC; cdr3_aa: CASSYSLTPRAYNEQFF
cdr3_length: 13; v_call: TRBV30; j_call: TRBJ2-7; clone_size: once; d_call: TRBD2; cdr3_nt: TGTGCCTGGAGTGGTTGGACTAGCTACGAGCAGTACTTC; cdr3_aa: CAWSGWTSYEQYF
cdr3_length: 11; v_call: TRBV28; j_call: TRBJ2-7; clone_size: NA; d_call: NA; cdr3_nt: TGTGCCAGCAGTTTCGGTCTAGATAAGTACTTC; cdr3_aa: CASSFGLDKYF
cdr3_length: 16; v_call: TRBV29-1; j_call: TRBJ2-7; clone_size: NA; d_call: TRBD1; cdr3_nt: TGCAGCGTTGAAGCGGACCAGACAGGGCGAAGGTACGAGCAGTACTTC; cdr3_aa: CSVEADQTGRRYEQYF
cdr3_length: 14; v_call: TRBV7-3; j_call: TRBJ2-2; clone_size: NA; d_call: NA; cdr3_nt: TGTGCCAGCAGCACCAACGACCTTGCCCGGGAGCTGTTTTTT; cdr3_aa: CASSTNDLARELFF
cdr3_length: 19; v_call: TRBV28; j_call: TRBJ2-3; clone_size: NA; d_call: TRBD2; cdr3_nt: TGTGCCAGCAGCAGGAGAGGGACTAGCCCACCCCCAAAGGTGGATACGCAGTATTTT; cdr3_aa: CASSRRGTSPPPKVDTQYF
cdr3_length: 15; v_call: TRBV12-2; j_call: TRBJ1-5; clone_size: NA; d_call: NA; cdr3_nt: TGTGCAAGTCGCTTAGGGGACAGGGTTAGTCAGCCCCAGCATTTT; cdr3_aa: CASRLGDRVSQPQHF
cdr3_length: 16; v_call: TRBV3-1; j_call: TRBJ2-1; clone_size: once; d_call: TRBD2; cdr3_nt: TGTGCCAGCAGCGCCCTAGCGGGAGTGTCCTACAATGAGCAGTTCTTC; cdr3_aa: CASSALAGVSYNEQFF
cdr3_length: 16; v_call: TRBV6-5; j_call: TRBJ1-1; clone_size: NA; d_call: NA; cdr3_nt: TGTGCCAGCAGTTACCTCCCGGGGGCCCTCAGATCTGAAGCTTTCTTT; cdr3_aa: CASSYLPGALRSEAFF
cdr3_length: 14; v_call: TRBV6-5; j_call: TRBJ2-5; clone_size: once; d_call: NA; cdr3_nt: TGTGCCACTCAACCAGGACGGTTCCAAGAGACCCAGTACTTC; cdr3_aa: CATQPGRFQETQYF
cdr3_length: 15; v_call: TRBV7-3; j_call: TRBJ2-3; clone_size: NA; d_call: NA; cdr3_nt: TGTGCCAGCAGCTGGGGGGAGAGTAGTGGAGATACGCAGTATTTT; cdr3_aa: CASSWGESSGDTQYF
cdr3_length: 16; v_call: TRBV6-6; j_call: TRBJ1-2; clone_size: NA; d_call: TRBD1; cdr3_nt: TGTGCCAGCACTCCAGGGACAACAGGGGAGAACTATGGCTACACCTTC; cdr3_aa: CASTPGTTGENYGYTF
cdr3_length: 15; v_call: TRBV9; j_call: TRBJ2-1; clone_size: NA; d_call: TRBD2; cdr3_nt: TGTGCCAGCACCAATAGCGGGGGACCCTACAATGAGCAGTTCTTC; cdr3_aa: CASTNSGGPYNEQFF
cdr3_length: 15; v_call: TRBV6-5; j_call: TRBJ2-7; clone_size: NA; d_call: TRBD2; cdr3_nt: TGTGCCAGCGGACTAGCGGGAGCCCGCGGGTACGAGCAGTACTTC; cdr3_aa: CASGLAGARGYEQYF
cdr3_length: 13; v_call: TRBV4-1; j_call: TRBJ2-2; clone_size: NA; d_call: NA; cdr3_nt: TGCGCCAGCAGCCAAGAAGCCACCGGGGAGCTGTTTTTT; cdr3_aa: CASSQEATGELFF
cdr3_length: 14; v_call: TRBV28; j_call: TRBJ1-1; clone_size: NA; d_call: NA; cdr3_nt: TGTGCCAGCAGCGAAACAGGAATGAACACTGAAGCTTTCTTT; cdr3_aa: CASSETGMNTEAFF
cdr3_length: 17; v_call: TRBV6-2/TRBV6-3; j_call: TRBJ2-1; clone_size: NA; d_call: TRBD2; cdr3_nt: TGTGCCAGCAGTTACCTCCGACTAGCGGGAGCACCCCATGAGCAGTTCTTC; cdr3_aa: CASSYLRLAGAPHEQFF
cdr3_length: 12; v_call: TRBV2; j_call: TRBJ2-7; clone_size: NA; d_call: NA; cdr3_nt: TGTGCCAGCACCCTATACAAGCACGAGCAGTACTTC; cdr3_aa: CASTLYKHEQYF
cdr3_length: 13; v_call: TRBV10-2; j_call: TRBJ1-2; clone_size: NA; d_call: TRBD1; cdr3_nt: TGCGCCAGCAAACAGGGGTCTGACTATGGCTACACCTTC; cdr3_aa: CASKQGSDYGYTF
cdr3_length: 14; v_call: TRBV15; j_call: TRBJ1-2; clone_size: NA; d_call: NA; cdr3_nt: TGTGCCACCAGCAGAGAAGCGGCTGACTATGGCTACACCTTC; cdr3_aa: CATSREAADYGYTF
cdr3_length: 16; v_call: TRBV25-1; j_call: TRBJ1-2; clone_size: NA; d_call: NA; cdr3_nt: TGTGCCAGCAGTGATACACTGGGAGAGGGGTACTATGGCTACACCTTC; cdr3_aa: CASSDTLGEGYYGYTF
cdr3_length: 16; v_call: TRBV7-9; j_call: TRBJ1-1; clone_size: NA; d_call: NA; cdr3_nt: TGTGCCAGCAGCTTATGGGCAGGGCGGGGGAACACTGAAGCTTTCTTT; cdr3_aa: CASSLWAGRGNTEAFF
cdr3_length: 18; v_call: TRBV5-1; j_call: TRBJ1-2; clone_size: NA; d_call: NA; cdr3_nt: TGCGCCAGCAGCCCCCCCGACCCAGCAAACCGGAACCTTGTAGGCTACACCTTC; cdr3_aa: CASSPPDPANRNLVGYTF